The present T cell receptor beta chain was sequenced within a study of T cells after yellow fever vaccination. This CDR3 spans 12 amino acids. CDR1 SEHNR and CDR2 FQNEAQ come from the germline V gene (reference sequence). The V end was cut by 2 bases, the J end by 5 bases, with 7 bases between. General observations from the study: CD4 and CD8 compartments shared a small share of clonotypes, likely from convergent recombination. Peaking on day 5 versus 15, the secondary response was faster but weaker.

This clonotype was observed at least ten times. Its antigen is unidentified. UMIs were added to TCR cDNA along with a universal primer site when it was made by 5'RACE template switching. Using its own MiXCR run on the 5' RACE reads, TCRdb lists one record per CDR3 protein. This table has hundreds of thousands of distinct CDR3 sequences, more than 9% appearing once. Specimen: PBMCs, collected on the day of the yellow fever booster vaccination. The source is a young man who received the YFV17D yellow fever vaccine. The chain joins TRBV7-9 to TRBJ2-7; no clear D. CDR3 bases: TGTGCCAGCAGCTTAATAGGCGACGAGCAGTACTTC. Protein sequence: CASSLIGDEQYF. The full variable domain, with the rest looked up from reference TRBV7-9 and TRBJ2-7, is DTGVSQNPRHKITKRGQNVTFRCDPISEHNRLYWYRQTLGQGPEFLTYFQNEAQLEKSRLLSDRFSAERPKGSFSTLEIQRTEQGDSAMYLCASSLIGDEQYFGPGTRLTVT.